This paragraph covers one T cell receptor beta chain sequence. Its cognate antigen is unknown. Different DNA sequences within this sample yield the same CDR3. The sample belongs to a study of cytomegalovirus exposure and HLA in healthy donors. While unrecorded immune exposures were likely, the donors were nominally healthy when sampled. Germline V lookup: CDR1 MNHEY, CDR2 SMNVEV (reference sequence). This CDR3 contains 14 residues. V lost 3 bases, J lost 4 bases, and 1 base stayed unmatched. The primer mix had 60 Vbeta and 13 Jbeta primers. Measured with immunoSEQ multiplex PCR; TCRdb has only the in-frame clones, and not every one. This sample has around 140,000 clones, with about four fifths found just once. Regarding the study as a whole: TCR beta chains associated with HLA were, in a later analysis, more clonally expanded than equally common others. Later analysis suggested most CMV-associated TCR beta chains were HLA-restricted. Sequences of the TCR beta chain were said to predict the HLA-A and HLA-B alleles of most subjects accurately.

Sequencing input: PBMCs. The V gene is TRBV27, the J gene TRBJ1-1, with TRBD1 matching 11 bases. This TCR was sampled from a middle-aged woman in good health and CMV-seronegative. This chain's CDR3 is CASSLGTGGTEAFF. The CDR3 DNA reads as TGTGCCAGCAGTTTGGGGACAGGGGGCACTGAAGCTTTCTTT.